This T cell receptor beta chain was sequenced for a study of cytomegalovirus exposure and HLA in healthy donors. In its sample, this clone was seen a few times. The PCR employed 60 Vbeta primers together with 13 Jbeta primers. Profiling relied on immunoSEQ multiplex PCR, and the TCRdb table lists in-frame clones only, not all of them. The sample gives tens of thousands of clones, approximately 81% of which show up once; approximately 2.6% is in the top ten. The specimen sequenced was PBMCs. The clonotype comes from a man aged 50 or older in good health and CMV-seronegative.

The CDR3 DNA is TGTGCCAGCAATGACAGGGGGCCTATCACAGATACGCAGTATTTT. Translated, it gives CASNDRGPITDTQYF. The chain is built from TRBV6-1 and TRBJ2-3, with 10 bases that match TRBD1. Germline values: CDR1 MNHNS, CDR2 SASEGT. CDR3 length: 15 residues. The ends lost 7 bases at V and 2 bases at J; junction bases unmatched: 6.